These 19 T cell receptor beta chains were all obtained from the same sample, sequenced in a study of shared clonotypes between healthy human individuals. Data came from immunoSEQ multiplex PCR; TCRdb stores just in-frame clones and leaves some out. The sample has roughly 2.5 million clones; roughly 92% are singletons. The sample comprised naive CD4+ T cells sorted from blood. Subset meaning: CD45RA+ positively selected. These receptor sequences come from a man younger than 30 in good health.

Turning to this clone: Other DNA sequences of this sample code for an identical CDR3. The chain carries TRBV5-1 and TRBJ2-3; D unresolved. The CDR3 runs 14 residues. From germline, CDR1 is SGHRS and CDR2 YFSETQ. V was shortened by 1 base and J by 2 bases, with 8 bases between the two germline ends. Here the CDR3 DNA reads TGCGCCAGCAGCTTGACTCCTTACACAGATACGCAGTATTTT. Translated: CASSLTPYTDTQYF.

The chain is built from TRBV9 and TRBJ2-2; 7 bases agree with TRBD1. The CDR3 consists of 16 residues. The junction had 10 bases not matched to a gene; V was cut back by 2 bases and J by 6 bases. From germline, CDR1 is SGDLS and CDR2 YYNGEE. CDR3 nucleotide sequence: TGTGCCAGCAGCGTTACCGGGACAGCCCGTCCCGGGGAGCTGTTTTTT. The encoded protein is CASSVTGTARPGELFF.

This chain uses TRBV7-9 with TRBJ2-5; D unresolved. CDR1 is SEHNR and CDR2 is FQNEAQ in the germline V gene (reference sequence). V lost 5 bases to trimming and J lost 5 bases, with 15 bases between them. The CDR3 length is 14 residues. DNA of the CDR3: TGTGCCAGCAGCATCGGGTCGCTTCGTGAGACCCAGTACTTC. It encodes CASSIGSLRETQYF.

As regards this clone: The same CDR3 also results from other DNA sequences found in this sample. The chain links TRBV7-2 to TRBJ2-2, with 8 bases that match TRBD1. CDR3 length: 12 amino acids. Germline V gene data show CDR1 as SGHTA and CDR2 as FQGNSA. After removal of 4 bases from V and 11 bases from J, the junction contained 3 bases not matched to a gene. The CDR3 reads CASSSQGGELFF. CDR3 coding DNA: TGTGCCAGCAGCTCACAGGGGGGAGAGCTGTTTTTT.

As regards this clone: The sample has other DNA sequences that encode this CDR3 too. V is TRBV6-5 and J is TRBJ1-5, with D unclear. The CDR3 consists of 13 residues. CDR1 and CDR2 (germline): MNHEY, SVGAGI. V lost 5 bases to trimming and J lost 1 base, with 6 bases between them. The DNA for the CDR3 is TGTGCCAGCAGTAGAGACAGCAATCAGCCCCAGCATTTT. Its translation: CASSRDSNQPQHF.

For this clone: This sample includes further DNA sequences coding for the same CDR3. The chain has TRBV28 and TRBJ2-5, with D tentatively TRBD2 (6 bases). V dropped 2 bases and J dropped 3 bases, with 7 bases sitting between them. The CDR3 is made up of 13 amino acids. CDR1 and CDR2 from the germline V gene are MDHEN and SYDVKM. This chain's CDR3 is CASSLGGEETQYF. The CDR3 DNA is TGTGCCAGCAGTTTAGGAGGGGAAGAGACCCAGTACTTC.

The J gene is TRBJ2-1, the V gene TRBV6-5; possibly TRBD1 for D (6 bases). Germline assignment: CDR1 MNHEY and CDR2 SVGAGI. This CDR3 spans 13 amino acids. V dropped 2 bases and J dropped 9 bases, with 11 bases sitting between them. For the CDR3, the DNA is TGTGCCAGCAGTTACACGACAGGAGGTGAGCAGTTCTTC. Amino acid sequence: CASSYTTGGEQFF.

The CDR3 here is CAWSARLRDIQYF. CDR3 in DNA: TGTGCCTGGAGTGCCCGGCTGAGGGACATTCAGTACTTC. The chain couples TRBV30 to TRBJ2-4; D is possibly TRBD2 (5 bases). Per germline, CDR1 GTSNPN and CDR2 SVGIG (reference sequence). V dropped 1 base and J dropped 8 bases, with 12 bases sitting between them. CDR3 length: 13 amino acids.

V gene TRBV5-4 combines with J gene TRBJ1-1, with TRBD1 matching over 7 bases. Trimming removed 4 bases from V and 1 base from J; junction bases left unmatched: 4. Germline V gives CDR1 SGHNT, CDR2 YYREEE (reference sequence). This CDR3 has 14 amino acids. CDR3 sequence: CASSRRDRNTEAFF. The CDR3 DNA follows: TGTGCCAGCAGCCGACGGGACAGGAACACTGAAGCTTTCTTT.

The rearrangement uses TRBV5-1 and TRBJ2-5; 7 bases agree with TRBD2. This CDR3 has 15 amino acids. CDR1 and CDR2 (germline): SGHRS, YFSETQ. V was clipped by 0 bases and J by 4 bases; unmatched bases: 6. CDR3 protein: CASSLERGFLETQYF. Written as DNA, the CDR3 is TGCGCCAGCAGCTTGGAGCGGGGATTTTTAGAGACCCAGTACTTC. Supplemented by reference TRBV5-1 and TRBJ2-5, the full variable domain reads KAGVTQTPRYLIKTRGQQVTLSCSPISGHRSVSWYQQTPGQGLQFLFEYFSETQRNKGNFPGRFSGRQFSNSRSEMNVSTLELGDSALYLCASSLERGFLETQYFGPGTRLLVL.

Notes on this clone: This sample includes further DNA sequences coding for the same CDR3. The CDR3 nucleotides read TGTGCCAGCAGCCCGGACAGGGGTTCCTACAATGAGCAGTTCTTC. It yields the protein CASSPDRGSYNEQFF. V usage is TRBV7-2 and J usage is TRBJ2-1; 9 bases are a match to TRBD1. Looked up from germline, CDR1 is SGHTA and CDR2 is FQGNSA. This CDR3 is 15 amino acids long. V trimming: 5 bases; J trimming: 1 base; junction bases outside the gene matches: 3.

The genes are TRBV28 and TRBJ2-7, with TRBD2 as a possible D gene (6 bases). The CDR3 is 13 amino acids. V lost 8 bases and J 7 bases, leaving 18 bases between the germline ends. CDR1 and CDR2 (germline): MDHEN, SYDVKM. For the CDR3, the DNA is TGTGCCAGCCTTACTGGAAAACGGGGGGAGCAGTACTTC. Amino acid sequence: CASLTGKRGEQYF.

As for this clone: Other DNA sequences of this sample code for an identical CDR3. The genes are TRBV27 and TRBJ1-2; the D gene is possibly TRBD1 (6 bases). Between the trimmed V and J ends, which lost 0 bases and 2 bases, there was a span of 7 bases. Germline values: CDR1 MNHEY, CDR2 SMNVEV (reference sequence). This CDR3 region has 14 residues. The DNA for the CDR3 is TGTGCCAGCAGTTTATCCGACAGGAACTATGGCTACACCTTC. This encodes CASSLSDRNYGYTF.

The CDR3 loop reads CASSLEGANSPLHF. CDR3 nucleotide sequence: TGTGCCAGCAGTTTGGAGGGGGCGAATTCACCCCTCCACTTT. The rearrangement links TRBV28 to TRBJ1-6, with TRBD1 identical over 7 bases. The CDR3 sequence is 14 residues long. V lost 3 bases, J lost 7 bases, and 3 bases stayed unmatched. In germline, CDR1 is MDHEN, CDR2 SYDVKM.

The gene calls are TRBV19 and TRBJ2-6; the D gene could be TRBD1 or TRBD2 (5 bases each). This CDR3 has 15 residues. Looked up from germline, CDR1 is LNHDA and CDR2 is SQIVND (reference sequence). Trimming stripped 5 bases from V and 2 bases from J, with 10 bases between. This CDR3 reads CASSSGAPGANVLTF. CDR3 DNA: TGTGCCAGTAGTTCCGGGGCGCCTGGGGCCAACGTCCTGACTTTC.

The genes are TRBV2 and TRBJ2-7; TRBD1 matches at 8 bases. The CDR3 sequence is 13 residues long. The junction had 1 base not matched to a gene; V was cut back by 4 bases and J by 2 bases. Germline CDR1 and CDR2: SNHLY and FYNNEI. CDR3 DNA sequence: TGTGCCAGCAGTGGGGACAGGCCCTACGAGCAGTACTTC. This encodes CASSGDRPYEQYF. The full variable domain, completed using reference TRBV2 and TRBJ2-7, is EPEVTQTPSHQVTQMGQEVILRCVPISNHLYFYWYRQILGQKVEFLVSFYNNEISEKSEIFDDQFSVERPDGSNFTLKIRSTKLEDSAMYFCASSGDRPYEQYFGPGTRLTVT.

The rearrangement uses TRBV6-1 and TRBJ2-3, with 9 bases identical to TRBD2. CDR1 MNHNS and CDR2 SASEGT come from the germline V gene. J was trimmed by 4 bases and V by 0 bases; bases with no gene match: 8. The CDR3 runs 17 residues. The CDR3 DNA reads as TGTGCCAGCAGTGAAGCGCAGCGGGGGGCCTATCCAGATACGCAGTATTTT. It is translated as CASSEAQRGAYPDTQYF.

The DNA of the CDR3 is TGCAGGGCGGATAAAGATACGCAGTATTTT. This encodes CRADKDTQYF. V gene TRBV20-1 combines with J gene TRBJ2-3, with D uncertain. CDR3 length: 10 residues. Germline V gives CDR1 DFQATT, CDR2 SNEGSKA (reference sequence).

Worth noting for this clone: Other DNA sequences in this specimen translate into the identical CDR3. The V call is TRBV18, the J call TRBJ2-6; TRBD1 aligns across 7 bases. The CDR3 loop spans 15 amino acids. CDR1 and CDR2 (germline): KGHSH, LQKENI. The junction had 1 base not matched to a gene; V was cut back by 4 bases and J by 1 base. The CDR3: CASSLQGSGANVLTF. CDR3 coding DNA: TGTGCCAGCTCACTACAGGGGTCTGGGGCCAACGTCCTGACTTTC.